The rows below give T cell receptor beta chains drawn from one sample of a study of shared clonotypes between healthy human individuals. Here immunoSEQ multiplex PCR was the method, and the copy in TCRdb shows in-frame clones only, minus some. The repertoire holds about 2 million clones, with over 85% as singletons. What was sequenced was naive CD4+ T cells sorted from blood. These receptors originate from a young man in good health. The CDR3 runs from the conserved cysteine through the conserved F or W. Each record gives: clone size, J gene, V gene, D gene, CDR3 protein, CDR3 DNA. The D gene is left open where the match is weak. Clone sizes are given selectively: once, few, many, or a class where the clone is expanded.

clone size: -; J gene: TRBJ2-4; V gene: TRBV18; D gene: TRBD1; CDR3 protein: CASSLDRVAKNIQYF; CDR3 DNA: TGTGCCAGCTCATTGGACAGGGTGGCCAAAAACATTCAGTACTTC
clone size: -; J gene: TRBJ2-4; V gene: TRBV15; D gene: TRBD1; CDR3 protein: CATSRDYLGQAEPKNIQYF; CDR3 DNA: TGTGCCACCAGCAGAGATTATTTGGGACAGGCGGAACCCAAAAACATTCAGTACTTC
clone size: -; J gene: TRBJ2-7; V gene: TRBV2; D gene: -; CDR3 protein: CASNWDPYEQYF; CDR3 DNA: TGTGCCAGCAATTGGGACCCCTACGAGCAGTACTTC
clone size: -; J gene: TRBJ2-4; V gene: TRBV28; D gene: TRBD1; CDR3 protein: CASSRDRGLQYF; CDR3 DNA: TGTGCCAGCAGTAGGGACAGGGGGCTTCAGTACTTC
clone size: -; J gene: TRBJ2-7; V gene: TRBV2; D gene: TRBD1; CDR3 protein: CASSGQGVSEQYF; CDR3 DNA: TGTGCCAGCAGTGGACAGGGAGTTTCCGAGCAGTACTTC
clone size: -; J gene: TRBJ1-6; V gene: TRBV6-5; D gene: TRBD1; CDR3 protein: CASRPWTGDNSPLHF; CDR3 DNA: TGTGCCAGCAGACCCTGGACAGGGGATAATTCACCCCTCCACTTT
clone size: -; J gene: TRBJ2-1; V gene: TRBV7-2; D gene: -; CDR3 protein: CASSLAADSYNEQFF; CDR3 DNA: TGTGCCAGCAGCTTAGCGGCGGACTCCTACAATGAGCAGTTCTTC
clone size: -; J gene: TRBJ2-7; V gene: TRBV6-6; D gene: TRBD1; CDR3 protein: CASTNPTGGSYEQYF; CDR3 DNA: TGTGCCAGCACCAACCCGACAGGGGGATCCTACGAGCAGTACTTC
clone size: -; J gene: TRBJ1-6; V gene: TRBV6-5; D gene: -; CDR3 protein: CASSYSQEGSPLHF; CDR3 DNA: TGTGCCAGCAGTTACAGCCAAGAGGGTTCACCCCTCCACTTT
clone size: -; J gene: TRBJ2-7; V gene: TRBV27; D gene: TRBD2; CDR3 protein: CASSPQGSGVEEQYF; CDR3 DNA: TGTGCCAGCAGTCCCCAGGGTAGCGGGGTTGAAGAGCAGTACTTC
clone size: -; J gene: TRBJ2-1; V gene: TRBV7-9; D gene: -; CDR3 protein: CASSLWLGSSYNEQFF; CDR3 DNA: TGTGCCAGCAGCTTATGGTTGGGTAGCTCCTACAATGAGCAGTTCTTC
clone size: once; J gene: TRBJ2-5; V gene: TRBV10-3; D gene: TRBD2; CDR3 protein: CAISDRSGGVQETQYF; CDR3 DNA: TGTGCCATCAGTGACCGGAGCGGGGGGGTACAAGAGACCCAGTACTTC
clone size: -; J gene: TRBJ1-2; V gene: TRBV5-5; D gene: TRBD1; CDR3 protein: CASSLRDRDGYTF; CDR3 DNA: TGTGCCAGCAGCTTGCGGGACAGGGACGGCTACACCTTC
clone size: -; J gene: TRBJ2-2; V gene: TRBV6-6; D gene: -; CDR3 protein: CASTRDIMTSGELFF; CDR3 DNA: TGTGCCAGCACCAGAGACATCATGACGTCCGGGGAGCTGTTTTTT
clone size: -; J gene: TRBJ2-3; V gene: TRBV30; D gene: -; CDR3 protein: CAWSGGGADTQYF; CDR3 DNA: TGTGCCTGGAGTGGGGGGGGCGCAGATACGCAGTATTTT
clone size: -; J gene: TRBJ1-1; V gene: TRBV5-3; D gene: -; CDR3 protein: CARSLEQVDTEAFF; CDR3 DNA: TGTGCCAGAAGCTTGGAGCAGGTTGACACTGAAGCTTTCTTT
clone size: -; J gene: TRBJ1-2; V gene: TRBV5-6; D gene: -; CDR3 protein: CASSPRAAYGYTF; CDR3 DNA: TGTGCCAGCAGCCCCCGGGCAGCGTATGGCTACACCTTC
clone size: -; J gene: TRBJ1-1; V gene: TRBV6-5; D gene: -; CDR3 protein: CASSSGGEAFF; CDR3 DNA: TGTGCCAGCAGCTCCGGGGGAGAAGCTTTCTTT
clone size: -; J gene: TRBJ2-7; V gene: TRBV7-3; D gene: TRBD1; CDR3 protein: CASSFPAKQGASEQYF; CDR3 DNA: TGTGCCAGCAGCTTCCCCGCCAAACAGGGGGCAAGTGAGCAGTACTTC
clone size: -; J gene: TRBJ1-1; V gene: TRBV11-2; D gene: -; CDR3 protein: CASSPGRLRTEAFF; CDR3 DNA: TGTGCCAGCAGCCCCGGACGGCTTCGGACTGAAGCTTTCTTT
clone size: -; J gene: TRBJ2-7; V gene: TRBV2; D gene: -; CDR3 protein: CASSEGTREQYF; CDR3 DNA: TGTGCCAGCAGTGAAGGGACTCGAGAGCAGTACTTC
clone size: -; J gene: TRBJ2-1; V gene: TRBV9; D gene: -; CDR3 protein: CASSPSGWSYNEQFF; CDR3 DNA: TGTGCCAGCAGCCCCTCCGGCTGGTCTTACAATGAGCAGTTCTTC
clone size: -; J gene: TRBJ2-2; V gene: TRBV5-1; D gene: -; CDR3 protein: CASSWNPANTGELFF; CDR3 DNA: TGCGCCAGCAGCTGGAACCCAGCGAACACCGGGGAGCTGTTTTTT
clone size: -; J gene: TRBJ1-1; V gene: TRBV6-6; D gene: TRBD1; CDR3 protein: CASTQGRNTEAFF; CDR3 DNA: TGTGCCAGCACACAGGGGCGAAACACTGAAGCTTTCTTT
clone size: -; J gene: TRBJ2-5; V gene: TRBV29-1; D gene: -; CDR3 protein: CSAIRGWGETQYF; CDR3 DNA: TGCAGCGCCATTCGGGGGTGGGGAGAGACCCAGTACTTC
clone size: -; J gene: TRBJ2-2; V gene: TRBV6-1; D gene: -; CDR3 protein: CASSPTGIGELFF; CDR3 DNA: TGTGCCAGCAGCCCGACCGGGATCGGGGAGCTGTTTTTT
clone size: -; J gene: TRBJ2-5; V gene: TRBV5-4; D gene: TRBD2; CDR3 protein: CASSYPPNSGGPQETQYF; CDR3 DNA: TGTGCCAGCAGCTACCCCCCCAATAGCGGGGGACCTCAAGAGACCCAGTACTTC
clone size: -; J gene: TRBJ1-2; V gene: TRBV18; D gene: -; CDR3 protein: CASSSGPGALGYGYTF; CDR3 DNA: TGTGCCAGCTCAAGCGGACCAGGAGCTCTCGGCTATGGCTACACCTTC
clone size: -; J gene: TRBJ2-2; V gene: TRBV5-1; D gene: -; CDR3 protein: CASSLVDPNTGELFF; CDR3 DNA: TGCGCCAGCAGCTTAGTAGACCCAAACACCGGGGAGCTGTTTTTT
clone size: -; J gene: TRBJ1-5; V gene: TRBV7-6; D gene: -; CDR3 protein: CASSLMAGGDQPQHF; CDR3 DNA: TGTGCCAGCAGCTTGATGGCCGGTGGGGATCAGCCCCAGCATTTT